A selection of T cell receptor beta chains follows, all from one sample in a study of a mutant IDH1 vaccine in newly diagnosed glioma. This table comes from immunoSEQ multiplex PCR, and its TCRdb copy is limited to in-frame clones, with some not included. This sample has about 54,000 clones, with roughly 84% found just once. For these TCRs, the target antigens are not known. The input for sequencing was PBMCs, taken from a glioma patient whose treatment included an IDH1 peptide vaccine. The receptor set was obtained from a woman under 30 with glioma. The CDR3 runs from the conserved cysteine through the conserved F or W. A D gene is named only where the DNA matches it firmly.

j_gene: TRBJ2-1; v_gene: TRBV5-1; d_gene: TRBD1; CDR3aa: CASSLVPPTSGGALVFEQFF
j_gene: TRBJ2-2; v_gene: TRBV19; d_gene: .; CDR3aa: CASSLGVNTGELFF
j_gene: TRBJ2-7; v_gene: TRBV11-2; d_gene: TRBD2; CDR3aa: CASSLARGGGQYF
j_gene: TRBJ2-7; v_gene: TRBV5-8; d_gene: TRBD2; CDR3aa: CASSSTGLAGYEQYF
j_gene: TRBJ1-4; v_gene: TRBV19; d_gene: TRBD1; CDR3aa: CASSISGTGYKLFF
j_gene: TRBJ1-1; v_gene: TRBV7-2; d_gene: .; CDR3aa: CASSFPRSVMNTEAFF
j_gene: TRBJ2-7; v_gene: TRBV25-1; d_gene: .; CDR3aa: CASMSIYEQYF
j_gene: TRBJ2-5; v_gene: TRBV5-6; d_gene: .; CDR3aa: CASYSPKETQYF
j_gene: TRBJ2-5; v_gene: TRBV7-2; d_gene: TRBD2; CDR3aa: CASSVRAGAYQETQYF
j_gene: TRBJ2-7; v_gene: TRBV5-1; d_gene: .; CDR3aa: CASSFSGAYEQYF
j_gene: TRBJ1-2; v_gene: TRBV25-1; d_gene: .; CDR3aa: CASSQGQVYGYTF
j_gene: TRBJ2-5; v_gene: TRBV7-2; d_gene: TRBD1; CDR3aa: CASSRRTGGQETQYF
j_gene: TRBJ2-7; v_gene: TRBV19; d_gene: .; CDR3aa: CASSIQDGDEQYF
j_gene: TRBJ2-3; v_gene: TRBV9; d_gene: .; CDR3aa: CASSVGLVLDTQYF
j_gene: TRBJ1-5; v_gene: TRBV19; d_gene: .; CDR3aa: CASSAGPGGQPQHF
j_gene: TRBJ1-6; v_gene: TRBV5-1; d_gene: TRBD1; CDR3aa: CASSAGGVHNSPLHF
j_gene: TRBJ1-4; v_gene: TRBV10-3; d_gene: TRBD1; CDR3aa: CAISGAGQGSEKLFF
j_gene: TRBJ2-1; v_gene: TRBV7-8; d_gene: TRBD2; CDR3aa: CASSHERGRLYIGQFF
j_gene: TRBJ1-2; v_gene: TRBV10-3; d_gene: .; CDR3aa: CAITDWPGGGYTF
j_gene: TRBJ1-5; v_gene: TRBV5-5; d_gene: TRBD1; CDR3aa: CASSLLQGALSQPQHF
j_gene: TRBJ2-7; v_gene: TRBV4-1; d_gene: .; CDR3aa: CASSQEPGDIPLDEQYF
j_gene: TRBJ2-7; v_gene: TRBV7-9; d_gene: .; CDR3aa: CASSSNPQGDEQYF
j_gene: TRBJ2-3; v_gene: TRBV5-4; d_gene: .; CDR3aa: CASSLAGASTDTQYF
j_gene: TRBJ2-2; v_gene: TRBV2; d_gene: .; CDR3aa: CASKVGPALGGELFF
j_gene: TRBJ2-3; v_gene: TRBV13; d_gene: .; CDR3aa: CASSLQGTDTQYF
j_gene: TRBJ1-5; v_gene: TRBV29-1; d_gene: TRBD1; CDR3aa: CSARDSYNQPQHF
j_gene: TRBJ1-1; v_gene: TRBV25-1; d_gene: .; CDR3aa: CASSEGNTEAFF
j_gene: TRBJ1-2; v_gene: TRBV19; d_gene: TRBD1; CDR3aa: CASSMGRGQRDTGYGYTF
j_gene: TRBJ2-7; v_gene: TRBV28; d_gene: .; CDR3aa: CASSLRGTSYEQYF
j_gene: TRBJ1-6; v_gene: TRBV19; d_gene: .; CDR3aa: CASSRPGDSPLHF
j_gene: TRBJ1-4; v_gene: TRBV30; d_gene: .; CDR3aa: CAYTGDQGNEKLFF
j_gene: TRBJ2-7; v_gene: TRBV1; d_gene: .; CDR3aa: CTSSQEVTSVPNSSYEQYF
j_gene: TRBJ1-1; v_gene: TRBV6-6; d_gene: .; CDR3aa: CASSGLGGGVTEAFF